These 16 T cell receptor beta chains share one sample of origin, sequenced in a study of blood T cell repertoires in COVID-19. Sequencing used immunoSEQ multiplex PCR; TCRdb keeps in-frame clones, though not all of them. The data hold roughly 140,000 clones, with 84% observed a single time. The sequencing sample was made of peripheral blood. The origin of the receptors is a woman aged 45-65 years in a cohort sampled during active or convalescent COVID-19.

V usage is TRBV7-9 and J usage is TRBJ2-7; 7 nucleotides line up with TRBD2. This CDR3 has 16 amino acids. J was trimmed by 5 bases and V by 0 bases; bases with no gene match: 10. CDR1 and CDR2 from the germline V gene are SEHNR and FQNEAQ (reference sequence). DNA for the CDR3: TGTGCCAGCAGCTTAGCGCGCTGGCGGGGGATAAACGAGCAGTACTTC. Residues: CASSLARWRGINEQYF. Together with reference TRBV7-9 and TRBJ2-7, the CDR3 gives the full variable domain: DTGVSQNPRHKITKRGQNVTFRCDPISEHNRLYWYRQTLGQGPEFLTYFQNEAQLEKSRLLSDRFSAERPKGSFSTLEIQRTEQGDSAMYLCASSLARWRGINEQYFGPGTRLTVT.

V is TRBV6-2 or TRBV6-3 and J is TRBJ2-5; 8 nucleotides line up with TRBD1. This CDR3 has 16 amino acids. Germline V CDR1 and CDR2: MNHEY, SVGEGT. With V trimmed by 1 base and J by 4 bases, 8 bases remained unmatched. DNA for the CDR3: TGTGCCAGCAGTTACTTGGGGTCCAGGGGGCGAGAGACCCAGTACTTC. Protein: CASSYLGSRGRETQYF.

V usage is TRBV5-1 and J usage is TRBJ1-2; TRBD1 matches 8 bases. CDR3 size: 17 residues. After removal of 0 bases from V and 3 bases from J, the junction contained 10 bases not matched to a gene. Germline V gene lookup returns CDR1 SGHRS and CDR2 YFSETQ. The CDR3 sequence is CASSLAGGDRGHYGYTF. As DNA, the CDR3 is TGCGCCAGCAGCTTGGCCGGTGGCGACAGGGGTCACTATGGCTACACCTTC.

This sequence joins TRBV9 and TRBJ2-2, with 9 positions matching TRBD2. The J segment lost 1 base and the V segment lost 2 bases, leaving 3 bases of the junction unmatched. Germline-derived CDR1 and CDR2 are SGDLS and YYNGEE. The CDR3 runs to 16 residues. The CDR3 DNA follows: TGTGCCAGCAGCGTCCCTAGCGGGGTGAACACCGGGGAGCTGTTTTTT. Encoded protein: CASSVPSGVNTGELFF.

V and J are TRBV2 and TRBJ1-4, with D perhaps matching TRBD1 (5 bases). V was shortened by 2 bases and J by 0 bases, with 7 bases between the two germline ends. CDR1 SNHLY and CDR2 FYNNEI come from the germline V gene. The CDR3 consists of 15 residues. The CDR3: CASSEKGATNEKLFF. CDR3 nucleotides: TGTGCCAGCAGTGAAAAAGGGGCAACTAATGAAAAACTGTTTTTT.

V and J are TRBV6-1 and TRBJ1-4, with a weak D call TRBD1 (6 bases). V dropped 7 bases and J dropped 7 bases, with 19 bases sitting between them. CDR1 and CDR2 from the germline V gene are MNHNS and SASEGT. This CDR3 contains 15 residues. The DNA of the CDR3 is TGTGCCAGCACCCGACAACAGGGTAGTCGTGAAAAACTGTTTTTT. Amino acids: CASTRQQGSREKLFF.

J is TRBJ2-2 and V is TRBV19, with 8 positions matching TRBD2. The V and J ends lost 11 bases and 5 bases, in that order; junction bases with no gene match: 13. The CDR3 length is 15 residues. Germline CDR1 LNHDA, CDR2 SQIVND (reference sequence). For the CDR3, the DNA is TGTGCCTCGACGACCGGACTAGCTTCGACCGGGGAGCTGTTTTTT. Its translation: CASTTGLASTGELFF. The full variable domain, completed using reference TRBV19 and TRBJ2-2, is DGGITQSPKYLFRKEGQNVTLSCEQNLNHDAMYWYRQDPGQGLRLIYYSQIVNDFQKGDIAEGYSVSREKKESFPLTVTSAQKNPTAFYLCASTTGLASTGELFFGEGSRLTVL.

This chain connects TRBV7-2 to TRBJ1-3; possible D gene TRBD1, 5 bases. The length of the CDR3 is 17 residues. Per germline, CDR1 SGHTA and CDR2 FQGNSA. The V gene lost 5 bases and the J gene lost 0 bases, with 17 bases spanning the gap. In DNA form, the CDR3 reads TGTGCCAGCAGCGCCGCTGCGGGGCAGAACTCTGGAAACACCATATATTTT. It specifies CASSAAAGQNSGNTIYF.

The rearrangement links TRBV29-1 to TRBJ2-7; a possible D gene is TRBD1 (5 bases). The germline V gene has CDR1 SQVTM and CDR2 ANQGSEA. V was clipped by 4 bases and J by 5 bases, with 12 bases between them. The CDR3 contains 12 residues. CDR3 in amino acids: CSVVQGIHEQYF. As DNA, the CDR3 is TGCAGCGTTGTTCAGGGTATCCACGAGCAGTACTTC.

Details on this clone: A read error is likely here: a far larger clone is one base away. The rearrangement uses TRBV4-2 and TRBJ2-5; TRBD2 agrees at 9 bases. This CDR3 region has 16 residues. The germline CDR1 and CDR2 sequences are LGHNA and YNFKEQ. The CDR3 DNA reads TGTGCCCGCAGCCCGGGCGGGGGCAGCGGGGGGGAGACCCAGTACTTC. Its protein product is CARSPGGGSGGETQYF.

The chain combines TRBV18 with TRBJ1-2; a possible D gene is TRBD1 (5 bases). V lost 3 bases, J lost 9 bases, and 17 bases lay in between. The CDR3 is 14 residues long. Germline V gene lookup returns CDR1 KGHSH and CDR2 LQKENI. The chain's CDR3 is CASSPFREGLSYTF. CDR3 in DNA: TGTGCCAGCTCACCTTTTCGAGAGGGACTGAGCTACACCTTC. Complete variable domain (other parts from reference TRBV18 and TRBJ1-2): NAGVMQNPRHLVRRRGQEARLRCSPMKGHSHVYWYRQLPEEGLKFMVYLQKENIIDESGMPKERFSAEFPKEGPSILRIQQVVRGDSAAYFCASSPFREGLSYTFGSGTRLTVV.

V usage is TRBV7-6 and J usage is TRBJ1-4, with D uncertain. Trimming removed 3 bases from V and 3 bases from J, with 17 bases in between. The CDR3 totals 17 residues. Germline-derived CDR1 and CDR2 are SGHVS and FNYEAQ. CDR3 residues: CASSFISLGQANEKLFF. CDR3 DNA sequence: TGTGCCAGCAGCTTTATTAGTTTGGGCCAAGCTAATGAAAAACTGTTTTTT. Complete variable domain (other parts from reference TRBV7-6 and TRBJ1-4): GAGVSQSPRYKVTKRGQDVALRCDPISGHVSLYWYRQALGQGPEFLTYFNYEAQQDKSGLPNDRFSAERPEGSISTLTIQRTEQRDSAMYRCASSFISLGQANEKLFFGSGTQLSVL.

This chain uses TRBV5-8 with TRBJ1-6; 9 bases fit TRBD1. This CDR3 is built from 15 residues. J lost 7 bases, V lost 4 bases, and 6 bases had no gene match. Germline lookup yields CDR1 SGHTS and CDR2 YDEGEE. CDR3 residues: CASSRPGTGNSPLHF. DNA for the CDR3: TGTGCCAGCAGCCGACCCGGGACAGGGAATTCACCCCTCCACTTT.

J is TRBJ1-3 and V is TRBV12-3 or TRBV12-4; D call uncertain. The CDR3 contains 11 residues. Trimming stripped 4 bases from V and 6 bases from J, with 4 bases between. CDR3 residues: CASSYQNTIYF. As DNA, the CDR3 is TGTGCCAGCAGTTATCAAAACACCATATATTTT.

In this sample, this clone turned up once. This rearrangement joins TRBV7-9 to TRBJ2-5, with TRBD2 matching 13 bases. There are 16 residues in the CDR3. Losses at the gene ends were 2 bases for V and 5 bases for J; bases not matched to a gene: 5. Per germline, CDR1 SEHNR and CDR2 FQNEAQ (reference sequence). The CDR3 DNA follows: TGTGCCAGCAGCTTACTACTAGCGGGGGGGATGGAGACCCAGTACTTC. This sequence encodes CASSLLLAGGMETQYF.

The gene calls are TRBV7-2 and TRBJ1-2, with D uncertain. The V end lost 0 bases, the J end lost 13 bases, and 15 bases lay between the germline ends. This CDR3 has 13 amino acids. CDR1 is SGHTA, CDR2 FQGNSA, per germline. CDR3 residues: CASSLAVSEFCTF. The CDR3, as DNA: TGTGCCAGCAGCTTAGCCGTTTCTGAGTTCTGCACCTTC.